The clone carrying this TCR beta chain was observed many times. What it recognizes is unknown. Germline lookup yields CDR1 LGHNA and CDR2 YSLEER. Trimming removed 1 base from V and 6 bases from J, with 12 bases in between. The CDR3 extends over 14 amino acids. The data belong to a study of response to subunit inactivated influenza vaccine. TCRdb independently ran MiXCR on the RT-PCR reads; one entry per CDR3 protein. The sample shows around 250,000 distinct CDR3 sequences, 12% of them seen only once. Findings and caveats of the study: The authors put forward the suggestion that each seasonal influenza vaccination may bring in only a limited number of new T cells.

The clonotype was recovered from a man aged 45-60 years who received an inactivated influenza vaccine. The chain carries TRBV4-3 and TRBJ1-1; tentatively, D is TRBD1 (5 bases). This material consisted of non-naive T cells sorted from PBMCs, taken approximately 15 days before vaccination. The CDR3 nucleotides read TGCGCCAGCAGCCAAGGGACGGGGACGGCTGAAGCTTTCTTT. It is translated as CASSQGTGTAEAFF.